The source of this TCR beta chain is a study of radiation and T cells in renal cell carcinoma. Study summary: Nephrectomy followed 15 Gy stereotactic body radiation by 4 weeks. Regarding the study as a whole: Pretreatment tumor biopsies were lacking, so baseline clonotypes are unknown.

Noted time point: baseline pretreatment blood. Treatment indicated: 15 Gy SBRT to primary tumor, nephrectomy 4 weeks later. The patient's renal cell carcinoma had clear cell pathology. Measured with immunoSEQ multiplex PCR; TCRdb has only the in-frame clones, and not every one. The sample has over 120,000 clones, about 88% seen once. As to this clone: What it recognizes is unknown.

Germline V gives CDR1 MNHNS, CDR2 SASEGT. Between the trimmed V and J ends, which lost 10 bases and 1 base, there was a span of 11 bases. This CDR3 spans 13 amino acids. This rearrangement joins TRBV6-1 to TRBJ1-5, with D possibly being TRBD1 (5 bases). Specimen: blood, collected from a patient whose treatment included radiotherapy and nephrectomy. This clonotype was sampled from a woman between 50 and 59 years old with renal cell carcinoma. CDR3 in amino acids: CATRGGSNQPQHF. In DNA form, the CDR3 reads TGTGCCACGAGGGGTGGGAGCAATCAGCCCCAGCATTTT.